The sequence of this T cell receptor beta chain was determined in a study of vaccination and CD4 T cells after COVID-19. Study-wide context: Cells received overlapping spike peptides from SARS-CoV-2, HCoV-NL63, HCoV-OC43 and HCoV-229E as stimulation.

Turning to this clonotype: Antigen unknown.

CD4+ T cells that had been cultured provided DNA sequenced with the Oncomine TCR Beta short-read assay. The authors extracted genomic DNA from cultured CD4+ T cells. TCRdb re-derived calls from the PCR reads in MiXCR, one entry per CDR3 protein. The sample has 5,000 to 8,000 distinct CDR3 sequences; roughly 48% are singletons. The CDR3 runs 13 residues. V was clipped by 10 bases and J by 8 bases, with 20 bases between them. Germline loops: CDR1 MNHNS, CDR2 SASEGT. Regarding treatment: roughly ten-day PBMC culture with coronavirus spike peptide pools or control peptides (ViraFEST assay). Researchers collected the unexposed donor's CD4+ T cells before the COVID-19 pandemic (2011-2018). T cells were expanded with peptide pools, and expanded clonotypes were identified by TCR sequencing. Investigators isolated CD4+ T cells by negative selection after 10 days of culture.

The rearrangement links TRBV6-1 to TRBJ1-2; D possibly corresponds to TRBD1 (6 bases). The sample was CD4+ T cells from blood, cultured in vitro. This sequence originates from a human donor in good health. As DNA, the CDR3 is TGTGCCACTCGGGGGGGCCTCCTATGGGGCTACACCTTC. It yields the protein CATRGGLLWGYTF.